This entry lists 23 T cell receptor beta chains sequenced from one sample in a study of blood T cell repertoires in COVID-19. Assay: immunoSEQ multiplex PCR; the TCRdb copy retains only in-frame clones and omits some. The data contain tens of thousands of clones, over 75% of them singletons. Source material: peripheral blood. The receptors shown here come from a human donor in a cohort sampled during active COVID-19.

V usage is TRBV27 and J usage is TRBJ2-3; 12 bases match TRBD2. Trimming removed 6 bases from V and 6 bases from J; junction bases left unmatched: 7. Germline assignment: CDR1 MNHEY and CDR2 SMNVEV (reference sequence). The CDR3 has 15 residues. As DNA, the CDR3 is TGTGCCAGCAGGCAGCTAGCGGGAGGGCCGGATACGCAGTATTTT. Protein product: CASRQLAGGPDTQYF.

The chain combines TRBV2 with TRBJ1-1, with 7 positions matching TRBD1. The germline gives CDR1 SNHLY, CDR2 FYNNEI. Unmatched junction bases numbered 3, after V lost 5 bases and J lost 3 bases. The CDR3 loop spans 13 amino acids. The CDR3 sequence: CASSYRGDTEAFF. The CDR3 DNA reads TGTGCCAGCAGTTACAGGGGCGACACTGAAGCTTTCTTT.

The gene calls are TRBV19 and TRBJ1-5; D perhaps matches TRBD1 (6 bases). Germline V gene lookup returns CDR1 LNHDA and CDR2 SQIVND (reference sequence). This CDR3 has 13 residues. V lost 3 bases, J lost 7 bases, and 10 bases lay in between. The CDR3 DNA sequence: TGTGCCAGTAGTATTGGGACAAGACAGCCCCAGCATTTT. Amino acid sequence: CASSIGTRQPQHF. The whole variable domain, filled in from reference TRBV19 and TRBJ1-5, reads DGGITQSPKYLFRKEGQNVTLSCEQNLNHDAMYWYRQDPGQGLRLIYYSQIVNDFQKGDIAEGYSVSREKKESFPLTVTSAQKNPTAFYLCASSIGTRQPQHFGDGTRLSIL.

The rearrangement uses TRBV19 and TRBJ2-5; the D is unclear. The CDR3 length is 12 residues. The V gene's germline CDR1 is LNHDA and CDR2 SQIVND (reference sequence). Between the trimmed V and J ends, which lost 0 bases and 3 bases, there was a span of 2 bases. The CDR3 is CASSIDKETQYF. The CDR3, as DNA: TGTGCCAGTAGTATAGATAAAGAGACCCAGTACTTC.

This clone was recorded a few times. The chain combines TRBV4-2 with TRBJ2-1, with 7 bases aligning to TRBD2. The CDR3 runs to 15 residues. The germline gives CDR1 LGHNA, CDR2 YNFKEQ. The V and J ends lost 1 base and 5 bases, in that order; junction bases with no gene match: 5. CDR3 nucleotide sequence: TGTGCCAGCAGCCAAGTGGCTAGCGGTGACAATGAGCAGTTCTTC. The encoded protein is CASSQVASGDNEQFF.

J is TRBJ2-6 and V is TRBV20-1; tentative D call: TRBD1 (7 bases). CDR1 DFQATT and CDR2 SNEGSKA come from the germline V gene (reference sequence). The CDR3 runs to 16 residues. The V end lost 3 bases, the J end lost 2 bases, and 14 bases lay between the germline ends. The CDR3 DNA sequence: TGCAGTGCTAGTTACCAGGGGGGCACTGGGGCCAACGTCCTGACTTTC. Protein product: CSASYQGGTGANVLTF.

This chain uses TRBV2 with TRBJ1-1; D is possibly TRBD1 (6 bases). CDR3 size: 13 residues. CDR1 and CDR2 (germline): SNHLY, FYNNEI. The V end lost 11 bases, the J end lost 0 bases, and 13 bases lay between the germline ends. Written as DNA, the CDR3 is TGTGCCCCAAAACAGGGTTTGAACACTGAAGCTTTCTTT. Protein: CAPKQGLNTEAFF. Together with reference TRBV2 and TRBJ1-1, the CDR3 gives the full variable domain: EPEVTQTPSHQVTQMGQEVILRCVPISNHLYFYWYRQILGQKVEFLVSFYNNEISEKSEIFDDQFSVERPDGSNFTLKIRSTKLEDSAMYFCAPKQGLNTEAFFGQGTRLTVV.

The chain joins TRBV12-3 or TRBV12-4 to TRBJ1-2; D gene unclear. The CDR3 runs 13 residues. V lost 4 bases, J lost 2 bases, and 8 bases lay in between. Written as DNA, the CDR3 is TGTGCCAGCAGTTCCCCCGGGAACTATGGCTACACCTTC. Translation gives CASSSPGNYGYTF.

The V call is TRBV29-1, the J call TRBJ2-1; tentative D call: TRBD2 (6 bases). This CDR3 comprises 16 residues. The germline V gene has CDR1 SQVTM and CDR2 ANQGSEA. The ends were cut back, 6 bases at V and 9 bases at J, with 27 bases in the middle. CDR3 residues: CSVRPPGLPPFGEQFF. The CDR3 nucleotides are TGCAGCGTCCGACCCCCGGGACTCCCCCCCTTTGGTGAGCAGTTCTTC.

V usage is TRBV7-9 and J usage is TRBJ1-2, with unresolved D. Germline lookup yields CDR1 SEHNR and CDR2 FQNEAQ (reference sequence). The CDR3 spans 12 residues. V was clipped by 7 bases and J by 7 bases, with 13 bases between them. CDR3: CASNPAGGGYTF. The CDR3 nucleotides are TGTGCCAGCAACCCAGCCGGCGGTGGCTACACCTTC. Full variable domain (missing parts from reference TRBV7-9 and TRBJ1-2): DTGVSQNPRHKITKRGQNVTFRCDPISEHNRLYWYRQTLGQGPEFLTYFQNEAQLEKSRLLSDRFSAERPKGSFSTLEIQRTEQGDSAMYLCASNPAGGGYTFGSGTRLTVV.

V is TRBV7-4 and J is TRBJ2-3; 9 bases align to TRBD1. J was trimmed by 0 bases and V by 6 bases; bases with no gene match: 13. Germline CDR1 reads SGHVT; CDR2 reads SQSDAQ. The CDR3 sequence is 18 residues long. The CDR3 loop reads CASRGGQGLPSSTDTQYF. CDR3 coding DNA: TGTGCCAGCAGGGGAGGACAGGGGCTACCATCTAGCACAGATACGCAGTATTTT.

The chain joins TRBV28 to TRBJ1-3, with D possibly being TRBD1 (5 bases). The CDR3 runs 13 residues. V gave up 8 bases and J gave up 4 bases, with 12 bases separating them. Germline-derived CDR1 and CDR2 are MDHEN and SYDVKM. The CDR3 protein is CASSAGWGNTIYF. In DNA, the CDR3 is TGTGCCAGCTCTGCAGGGTGGGGAAACACCATATATTTT.

Concerning this clone: Its ends do not fully match the called genes, so a read error is possible. The chain carries TRBV24-1 and TRBJ2-2; D gene unclear. Germline CDR1 KGHDR, CDR2 SFDVKD. The length of the CDR3 is 13 residues. The CDR3 DNA reads TGTGCCACCAGTGTTGGGCTCACCCGGGAGCTGTTTTTT. This codes for CATSVGLTRELFF.

This clone was seen once. The rearrangement joins TRBV10-3 to TRBJ2-1, with 9 bases lining up with TRBD2. CDR3 size: 15 residues. Germline V gives CDR1 ENHRY, CDR2 SYGVKD. V was pared by 6 bases and J by 5 bases, with 8 bases of the junction left unmatched. CDR3 sequence: CAIRTREGWNNEQFF. In nucleotides, the CDR3 is TGTGCCATCAGGACGCGGGAGGGCTGGAACAATGAGCAGTTCTTC.

The rearrangement joins TRBV7-2 to TRBJ1-5; a weak D match, TRBD1 (6 bases). V lost 5 bases to trimming and J lost 5 bases, with 13 bases between them. Germline V gene lookup returns CDR1 SGHTA and CDR2 FQGNSA. The CDR3 extends over 14 amino acids. CDR3 amino acids: CASSEYRVDQPQHF. In nucleotides, the CDR3 is TGTGCCAGCAGCGAGTACAGGGTTGATCAGCCCCAGCATTTT.

This chain links TRBV28 with TRBJ1-2; D perhaps matches TRBD1 (6 bases). The germline V gene has CDR1 MDHEN and CDR2 SYDVKM. V lost 7 bases and J 0 bases, leaving 9 bases between the germline ends. The CDR3 covers 13 residues. In nucleotides, the CDR3 is TGTGCCAGCACCAGGGGTTCTAACTATGGCTACACCTTC. Translated, it gives CASTRGSNYGYTF.

Comment on this clone: The same CDR3 arises from other DNA sequences in this sample as well. The chain employs TRBV9 and TRBJ2-5; 9 nucleotides line up with TRBD2. The CDR3 extends over 15 amino acids. Germline values: CDR1 SGDLS, CDR2 YYNGEE. After removal of 0 bases from V and 5 bases from J, the junction contained 5 bases not matched to a gene. In nucleotides, the CDR3 is TGTGCCAGCAGCGTAGGGGCGGGAGGGCCTGAGACCCAGTACTTC. It is translated as CASSVGAGGPETQYF.

V and J are TRBV18 and TRBJ1-5; D perhaps matches TRBD1 (6 bases). The CDR3 is made up of 16 amino acids. V was shortened by 6 bases and J by 5 bases, with 20 bases between the two germline ends. Germline V gene lookup returns CDR1 KGHSH and CDR2 LQKENI. The CDR3 nucleotides are TGTGCCAGCTCCGGGGGGGGCCCACTAACGGATCAGCCCCAGCATTTT. Amino acid sequence: CASSGGGPLTDQPQHF.

This clone was detected a few times. The V call is TRBV4-1, the J call TRBJ2-4; 7 positions agree with TRBD1. The CDR3 is 16 amino acids. Looked up from germline, CDR1 is MGHRA and CDR2 is YSYEKL. V lost 4 bases to trimming and J lost 3 bases; unmatched junction nucleotides: 9. CDR3 amino acids: CASSLQQGSGKNIQYF. CDR3 in DNA: TGCGCCAGCAGCCTTCAACAGGGGAGCGGCAAAAACATTCAGTACTTC.

The rearrangement links TRBV30 to TRBJ1-6; the match to TRBD1 covers 11 bases. CDR1 GTSNPN and CDR2 SVGIG come from the germline V gene (reference sequence). Trimming removed 3 bases from V and 6 bases from J; junction bases left unmatched: 7. This CDR3 has 16 amino acids. CDR3 in amino acids: CAWSAGQGAGNSPLHF. The DNA for the CDR3 is TGTGCCTGGAGCGCTGGACAGGGGGCAGGTAATTCACCCCTCCACTTT.

The rearrangement uses TRBV6-5 and TRBJ2-7; TRBD2 matches 11 bases. Germline CDR1 is MNHEY and CDR2 is SVGAGI. With V trimmed by 5 bases and J by 0 bases, 3 bases remained unmatched. This CDR3 has 15 amino acids. CDR3 in amino acids: CASSKGLADSYEQYF. CDR3 sequence (DNA): TGTGCCAGCAGTAAGGGACTAGCGGACTCCTACGAGCAGTACTTC.

The chain is built from TRBV11-1 and TRBJ1-1, with TRBD1 as a possible D gene (5 bases). The germline V and J ends were trimmed by 2 bases and 4 bases, with 11 bases remaining between them. CDR1 is SGHAT and CDR2 is FQDESV in the germline V gene (reference sequence). The CDR3 spans 14 residues. CDR3 in DNA: TGTGCCAGCAGCTTAACCCCGGGGGGCACTGAAGCTTTCTTT. Translation gives CASSLTPGGTEAFF.

V usage is TRBV5-4 and J usage is TRBJ2-5; possible D gene TRBD1, 6 bases. The CDR3 spans 14 residues. V was cut by 4 bases and J by 4 bases, with 14 bases left in between. Germline CDR1 SGHNT, CDR2 YYREEE (reference sequence). CDR3 nucleotides: TGTGCCAGCAGCCCGGCCAGGGGACGAGAGACCCAGTACTTC. Amino acids: CASSPARGRETQYF.